A single TCR beta chain is shown here with its context. These data belong to a study of blood T cell repertoires in COVID-19. Data came from immunoSEQ multiplex PCR; TCRdb stores just in-frame clones and leaves some out. The table has 99,000 or so clones, more than 80% seen once. The sample consisted of peripheral blood. The receptor comes from a man aged 55-75 years with acute or convalescent COVID-19.

CDR3 sequence: CASSSRQATGELFF. Here the CDR3 DNA reads TGTGCCAGTAGTTCAAGACAGGCCACCGGGGAGCTGTTTTTT. The rearrangement links TRBV19 to TRBJ2-2; maybe TRBD1 (6 bases). The V and J ends lost 5 bases and 4 bases respectively, with 11 bases between them. The germline CDR1 and CDR2 sequences are LNHDA and SQIVND (reference sequence). The CDR3 is made up of 14 amino acids. Looking up the rest from reference TRBV19 and TRBJ2-2 gives the full variable domain: DGGITQSPKYLFRKEGQNVTLSCEQNLNHDAMYWYRQDPGQGLRLIYYSQIVNDFQKGDIAEGYSVSREKKESFPLTVTSAQKNPTAFYLCASSSRQATGELFFGEGSRLTVL.